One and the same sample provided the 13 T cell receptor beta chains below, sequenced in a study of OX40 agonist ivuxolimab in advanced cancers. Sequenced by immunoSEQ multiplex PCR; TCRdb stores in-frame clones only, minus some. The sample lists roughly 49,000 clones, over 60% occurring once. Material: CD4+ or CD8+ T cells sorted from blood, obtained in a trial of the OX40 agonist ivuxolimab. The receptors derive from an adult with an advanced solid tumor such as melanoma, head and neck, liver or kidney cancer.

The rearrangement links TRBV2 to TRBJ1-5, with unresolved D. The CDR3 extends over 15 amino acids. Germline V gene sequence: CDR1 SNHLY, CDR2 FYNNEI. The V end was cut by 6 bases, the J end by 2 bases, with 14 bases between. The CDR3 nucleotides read TGTGCCAGCAGCTGGCAGGTTGGTGGCAATCAGCCCCAGCATTTT. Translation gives CASSWQVGGNQPQHF.

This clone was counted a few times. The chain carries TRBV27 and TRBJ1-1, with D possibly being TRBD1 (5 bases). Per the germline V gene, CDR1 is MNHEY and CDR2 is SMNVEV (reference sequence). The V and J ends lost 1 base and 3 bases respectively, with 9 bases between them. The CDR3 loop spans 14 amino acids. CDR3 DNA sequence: TGTGCCAGCAGTTTATGGGCGGGGGACACTGAAGCTTTCTTT. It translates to CASSLWAGDTEAFF.

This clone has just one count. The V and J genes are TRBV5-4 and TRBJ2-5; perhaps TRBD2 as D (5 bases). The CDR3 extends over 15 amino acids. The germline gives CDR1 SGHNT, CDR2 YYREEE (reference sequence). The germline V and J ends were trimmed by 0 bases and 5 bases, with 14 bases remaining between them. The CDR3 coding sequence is TGTGCCAGCAGCTTGGTCTCATTGGGGAGTGAGACCCAGTACTTC. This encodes CASSLVSLGSETQYF.

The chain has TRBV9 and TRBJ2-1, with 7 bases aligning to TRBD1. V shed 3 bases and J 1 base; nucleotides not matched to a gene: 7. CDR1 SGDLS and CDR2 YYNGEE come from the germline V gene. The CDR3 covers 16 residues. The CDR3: CASSGDSTNSYNEQFF. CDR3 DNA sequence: TGTGCCAGCAGCGGGGACAGTACAAATTCCTACAATGAGCAGTTCTTC.

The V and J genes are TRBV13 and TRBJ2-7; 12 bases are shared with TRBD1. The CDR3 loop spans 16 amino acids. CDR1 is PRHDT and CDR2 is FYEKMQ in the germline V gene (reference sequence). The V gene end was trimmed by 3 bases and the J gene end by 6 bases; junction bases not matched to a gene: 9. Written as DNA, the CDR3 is TGTGCCAGCAGCTTGTTTCAGGGACAGGGGGCAGGCGAGCAGTACTTC. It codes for CASSLFQGQGAGEQYF.

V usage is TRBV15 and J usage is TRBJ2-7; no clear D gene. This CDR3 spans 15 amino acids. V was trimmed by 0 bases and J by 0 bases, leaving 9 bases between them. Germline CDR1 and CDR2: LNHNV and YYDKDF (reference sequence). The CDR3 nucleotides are TGTGCCACCAGCAGAGAAAGACATAGCTCCTACGAGCAGTACTTC. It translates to CATSRERHSSYEQYF.

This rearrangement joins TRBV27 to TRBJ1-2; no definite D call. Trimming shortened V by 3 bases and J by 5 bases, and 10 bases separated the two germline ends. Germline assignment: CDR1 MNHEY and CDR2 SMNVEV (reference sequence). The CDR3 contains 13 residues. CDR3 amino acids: CASSFTRLYGYTF. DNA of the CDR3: TGTGCCAGCAGTTTTACAAGATTATATGGCTACACCTTC.

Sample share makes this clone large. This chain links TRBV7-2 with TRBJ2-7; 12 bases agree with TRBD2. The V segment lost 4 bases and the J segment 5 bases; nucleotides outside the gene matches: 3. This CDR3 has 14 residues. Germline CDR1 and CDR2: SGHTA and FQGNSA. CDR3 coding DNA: TGTGCCAGCAGCTCCTGGACTAGCGGGAACGAGCAGTACTTC. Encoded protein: CASSSWTSGNEQYF.

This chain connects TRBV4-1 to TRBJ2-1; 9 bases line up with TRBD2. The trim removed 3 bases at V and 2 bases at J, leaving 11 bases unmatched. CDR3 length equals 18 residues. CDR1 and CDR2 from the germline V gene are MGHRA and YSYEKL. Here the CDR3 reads CASSHPYPGTSTYNEQFF. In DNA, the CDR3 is TGCGCCAGCAGCCATCCTTACCCCGGGACTAGCACCTACAATGAGCAGTTCTTC.

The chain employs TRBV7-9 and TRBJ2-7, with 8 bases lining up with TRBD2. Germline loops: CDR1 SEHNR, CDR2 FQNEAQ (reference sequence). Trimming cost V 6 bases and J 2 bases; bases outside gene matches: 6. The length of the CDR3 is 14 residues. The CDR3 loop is CASRLTSATYEQYF. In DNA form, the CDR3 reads TGTGCCAGCAGACTGACTAGCGCAACCTACGAGCAGTACTTC.

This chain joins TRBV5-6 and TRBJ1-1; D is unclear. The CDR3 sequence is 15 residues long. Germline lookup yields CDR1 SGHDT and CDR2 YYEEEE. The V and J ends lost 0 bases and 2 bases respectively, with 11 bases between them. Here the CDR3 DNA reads TGTGCCAGCAGCTTGGCTACGGGGAGTAACACTGAAGCTTTCTTT. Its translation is CASSLATGSNTEAFF.

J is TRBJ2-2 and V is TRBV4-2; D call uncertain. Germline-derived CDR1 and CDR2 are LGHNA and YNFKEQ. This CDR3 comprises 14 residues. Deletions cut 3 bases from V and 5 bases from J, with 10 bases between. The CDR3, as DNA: TGTGCCAGCAGCCAGGCGGAAGTTACCGGGGAGCTGTTTTTT. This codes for CASSQAEVTGELFF.

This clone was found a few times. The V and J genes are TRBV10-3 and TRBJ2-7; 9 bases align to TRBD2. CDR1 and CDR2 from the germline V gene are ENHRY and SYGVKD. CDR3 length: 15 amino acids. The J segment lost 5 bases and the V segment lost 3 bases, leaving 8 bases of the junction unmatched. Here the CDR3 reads CAISEDSGSINEQYF. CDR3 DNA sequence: TGTGCCATCAGTGAAGATAGCGGGAGCATCAACGAGCAGTACTTC.